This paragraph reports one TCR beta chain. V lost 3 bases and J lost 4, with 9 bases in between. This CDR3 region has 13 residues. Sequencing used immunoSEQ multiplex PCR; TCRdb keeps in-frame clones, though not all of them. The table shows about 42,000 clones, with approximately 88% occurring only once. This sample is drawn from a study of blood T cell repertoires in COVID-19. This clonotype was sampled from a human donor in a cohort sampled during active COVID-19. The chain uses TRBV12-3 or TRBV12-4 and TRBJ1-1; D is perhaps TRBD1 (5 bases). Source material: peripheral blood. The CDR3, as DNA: TGTGCCAGCAGTTTGGGGGGGAGCACTGAAGCTTTCTTT. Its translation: CASSLGGSTEAFF.